These 14 T cell receptor beta chains came from one sample sequenced in a study of CD8 T cells in Susac syndrome. Reverse transcription of roughly 0.5 to 1 ug RNA used random hexamers. TCRdb reprocessed the immunoSEQ multiplex PCR reads with MiXCR, giving one entry per CDR3 protein. Among around 130,000 distinct CDR3 sequences listed, about 95% were seen once. The sequencing sample was made of CD4+ T cells from PBMCs. The origin of the receptors is a human donor in good health.

The chain is built from TRBV7-6 and TRBJ2-5; the D gene is possibly TRBD2 (6 bases). The V and J ends lost 2 bases and 6 bases respectively, with 10 bases between them. This CDR3 has 13 amino acids. Germline V gene sequence: CDR1 SGHVS, CDR2 FNYEAQ. For the CDR3, the DNA is TGTGCCAGCAGCTTAAGGGACTGGAAGACCCAGTACTTC. Translated, it gives CASSLRDWKTQYF.

This chain joins TRBV28 and TRBJ2-7, with D perhaps given as TRBD1 or TRBD2 (5 bases each). The germline CDR1 and CDR2 sequences are MDHEN and SYDVKM. The ends were cut back, 7 bases at V and 1 base at J, with 14 bases in the middle. This CDR3 comprises 14 residues. The CDR3 region is CASTHRRRSYEQYF. CDR3 nucleotides: TGTGCCAGCACACACAGGAGGAGGTCCTACGAGCAGTACTTC.

The chain has TRBV7-2 and TRBJ2-1; 14 nucleotides align to TRBD2. Germline CDR1 and CDR2: SGHTA and FQGNSA. CDR3 size: 16 residues. The trim removed 6 bases at V and 7 bases at J, leaving 8 bases unmatched. The CDR3 nucleotides are TGTGCCAGCAGATTAACCGGACTAGCGGGAGGTAATGAGCAGTTCTTC. It translates to CASRLTGLAGGNEQFF.

V and J are TRBV29-1 and TRBJ1-1; TRBD1 might be the D (5 bases). The CDR3 loop spans 15 amino acids. With 4 bases removed from V and 1 base from J, the gap between germline ends came to 16 bases. In germline, CDR1 is SQVTM, CDR2 ANQGSEA. The CDR3 nucleotides read TGCAGCGTTGGGGGGGGTAGGTCGGAGAACACTGAAGCTTTCTTT. Translated, it gives CSVGGGRSENTEAFF.

The chain employs TRBV23-1 and TRBJ2-7, with D perhaps TRBD2 (7 bases). TRBV23-1 is an open reading frame whose function is uncertain. Trimming removed 0 bases at V and 3 bases at J, with 21 bases between. The CDR3 runs 18 residues. The CDR3 DNA sequence: TGCGCCAGCAGTCAATCCCGGGGGGCCCTCCTAGGACTCTACGAGCAGTACTTC. It is translated as CASSQSRGALLGLYEQYF.

The chain recombines TRBV5-4 with TRBJ2-7; the match to TRBD1 covers 7 bases. CDR3 length equals 13 residues. Trimming removed 5 bases from V and 6 bases from J; junction bases left unmatched: 8. The germline gives CDR1 SGHNT, CDR2 YYREEE (reference sequence). The CDR3 sequence: CASRQQGFGEQYF. In DNA, the CDR3 is TGTGCCAGCAGACAACAGGGGTTCGGCGAGCAGTACTTC.

CDR3 DNA sequence: TGTGCCAGCAAGGAGGATACGCAGTATTTT. It translates to CASKEDTQYF. J is TRBJ2-3 and V is TRBV2, with D uncertain. CDR3 size: 10 residues. In germline, CDR1 is SNHLY, CDR2 FYNNEI. Trimming removed 7 bases from V and 6 bases from J, with 5 bases in between.

The chain joins TRBV5-6 to TRBJ1-2; 9 nucleotides align to TRBD1. V lost 4 bases and J lost 8; bases outside the gene matches: 12. The V gene's germline CDR1 is SGHDT and CDR2 YYEEEE. This CDR3 has 15 residues. CDR3 coding DNA: TGTGCCAGCAGCCCGAACCCCACAGGGGGCTTCGGCTACACCTTC. Translation gives CASSPNPTGGFGYTF. Variable domain in full (rest from reference TRBV5-6 and TRBJ1-2): DAGVTQSPTHLIKTRGQQVTLRCSPKSGHDTVSWYQQALGQGPQFIFQYYEEEERQRGNFPDRFSGHQFPNYSSELNVNALLLGDSALYLCASSPNPTGGFGYTFGSGTRLTVV.

This chain joins TRBV14 and TRBJ2-3, with 9 nucleotides matching TRBD1. Germline V gives CDR1 SGHDN, CDR2 FVKESK. With 4 bases clipped from V and 8 bases from J, the junction kept 7 bases outside the gene matches. This CDR3 has 14 amino acids. CDR3 amino acids: CASSPGQGMGTQYF. CDR3 bases: TGTGCCAGCAGCCCCGGACAGGGGATGGGTACGCAGTATTTT.

The rearrangement links TRBV28 to TRBJ2-7, with unresolved D. Germline lookup yields CDR1 MDHEN and CDR2 SYDVKM. Trimming removed 5 bases from V and 5 bases from J, with 7 bases in between. CDR3 length: 11 residues. CDR3 loop: CASSVTDEQYF. The CDR3 DNA sequence: TGTGCCAGCAGTGTGACCGACGAGCAGTACTTC.

V gene TRBV6-5 combines with J gene TRBJ2-2; D possibly corresponds to TRBD2 (6 bases). This CDR3 spans 12 amino acids. V was shortened by 8 bases and J by 7 bases, with 11 bases between the two germline ends. The germline gives CDR1 MNHEY, CDR2 SVGAGI. CDR3 in DNA: TGTGCCAGCGTGGGGGGTCACGGGGAGCTGTTTTTT. It encodes CASVGGHGELFF.

The chain has TRBV7-9 and TRBJ2-7; 14 nucleotides match TRBD2. Germline CDR1 SEHNR, CDR2 FQNEAQ (reference sequence). Unmatched junction bases numbered 4, after V lost 5 bases and J lost 7 bases. CDR3 length: 14 amino acids. CDR3 coding DNA: TGTGCCAGCAGCCAGGGACTAGCGGGAGTAGAGCAGTACTTC. The encoded protein is CASSQGLAGVEQYF. The entire variable domain, with the rest obtained from reference TRBV7-9 and TRBJ2-7, is as follows: DTGVSQNPRHKITKRGQNVTFRCDPISEHNRLYWYRQTLGQGPEFLTYFQNEAQLEKSRLLSDRFSAERPKGSFSTLEIQRTEQGDSAMYLCASSQGLAGVEQYFGPGTRLTVT.

The chain recombines TRBV12-3 or TRBV12-4 with TRBJ2-3; no clear D gene. The ends were cut back, 3 bases at V and 3 bases at J, with 13 bases in the middle. CDR3 size: 15 residues. The CDR3 loop reads CASSFGVPRTDTQYF. The CDR3 DNA sequence: TGTGCCAGCAGTTTCGGAGTACCCAGGACAGATACGCAGTATTTT.

This rearrangement joins TRBV29-1 to TRBJ2-3, with D unclear. This CDR3 contains 13 residues. Germline CDR1 is SQVTM and CDR2 is ANQGSEA. V was pared by 4 bases and J by 1 base, with 9 bases between. The CDR3, as DNA: TGCAGCGTTGTGGATCGGCGCACAGATACGCAGTATTTT. Translated: CSVVDRRTDTQYF.